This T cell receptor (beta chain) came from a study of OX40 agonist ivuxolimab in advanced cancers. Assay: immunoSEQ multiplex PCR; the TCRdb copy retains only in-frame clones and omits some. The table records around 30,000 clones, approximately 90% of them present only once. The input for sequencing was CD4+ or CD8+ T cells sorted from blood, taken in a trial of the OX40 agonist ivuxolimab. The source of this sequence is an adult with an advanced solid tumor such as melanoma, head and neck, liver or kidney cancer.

The CDR3 coding sequence is TGTGCCAGTAGGGAGGAGTCCACCAACTACCCGAACACTGAAGCTTTCTTT. Translation gives CASREESTNYPNTEAFF. This chain joins TRBV19 and TRBJ1-1, with D hard to call. CDR1 and CDR2 (germline): LNHDA, SQIVND (reference sequence). Trimming took 6 bases from V and 1 from J, leaving 21 bases between them. The CDR3 is 17 residues long. Full variable domain (remainder filled in from reference TRBV19 and TRBJ1-1): DGGITQSPKYLFRKEGQNVTLSCEQNLNHDAMYWYRQDPGQGLRLIYYSQIVNDFQKGDIAEGYSVSREKKESFPLTVTSAQKNPTAFYLCASREESTNYPNTEAFFGQGTRLTVV.